Listed below are T cell receptor beta chains from one sample, sequenced in a study of T cell responses to AZD1222 COVID-19 vaccine. Assay used: immunoSEQ multiplex PCR; TCRdb lists only in-frame clones, some missing. This table has around 130,000 clones, more than 80% appearing once. The source material was peripheral blood, sampled on day 0 of AZD1222 vaccination. These receptors were taken from an adult in good health. Both conserved end residues are trimmed from each CDR3. A D gene is named only where the DNA matches it firmly. Clone size is shown for a subset of rows, as once, few, many or a class of expanded clone.

d_gene: NA
len: 13
abundance: NA
v_gene: TRBV9
CDR3aa: ASSPLIAPAYEQY

d_gene: NA
len: 13
abundance: once
v_gene: TRBV5-1
CDR3aa: ASSPWGNMAGELF

d_gene: NA
len: 12
abundance: NA
v_gene: TRBV5-5
CDR3aa: ASSPQMTASEAF

d_gene: NA
len: 10
abundance: NA
v_gene: TRBV2
CDR3aa: ASSFEYNEQF

d_gene: NA
len: 11
abundance: NA
v_gene: TRBV2
CDR3aa: ASSDGGSSPLH

d_gene: NA
len: 11
abundance: NA
v_gene: TRBV21-1
CDR3aa: ASSRGQGEGYT

d_gene: NA
len: 12
abundance: NA
v_gene: TRBV6-1
CDR3aa: ASSELLRDDIQY

d_gene: NA
len: 10
abundance: NA
v_gene: TRBV15
CDR3aa: ATSRLGSEQF

d_gene: NA
len: 13
abundance: NA
v_gene: TRBV7-2
CDR3aa: ASSSGERATDTQY

d_gene: NA
len: 13
abundance: NA
v_gene: TRBV19
CDR3aa: ASRTTGSQFYGYT

d_gene: TRBD1
len: 13
abundance: NA
v_gene: TRBV14
CDR3aa: ASSPYITGAIEQY

d_gene: TRBD1
len: 14
abundance: NA
v_gene: TRBV5-4
CDR3aa: ASSFEAGGAGTEAF

d_gene: NA
len: 12
abundance: NA
v_gene: TRBV6-1
CDR3aa: ASSELWFTGELF

d_gene: NA
len: 12
abundance: NA
v_gene: TRBV18
CDR3aa: ASSPFPQGHGYT

d_gene: TRBD1
len: 12
abundance: NA
v_gene: TRBV11-2
CDR3aa: ASSLWTGVNEQF

d_gene: NA
len: 13
abundance: NA
v_gene: TRBV24-1
CDR3aa: ATSPARGPNQPQH

d_gene: TRBD1
len: 13
abundance: NA
v_gene: TRBV5-1
CDR3aa: ASSPEGASNEKLF

d_gene: NA
len: 13
abundance: NA
v_gene: TRBV30
CDR3aa: AWGQGKSSGNTIY

d_gene: NA
len: 12
abundance: NA
v_gene: TRBV30
CDR3aa: AWRAPGAFSPLH

d_gene: TRBD1
len: 11
abundance: NA
v_gene: TRBV6-5
CDR3aa: ASSYRDRDEAF

d_gene: NA
len: 13
abundance: NA
v_gene: TRBV6-6
CDR3aa: ASKETRGSYNEQF

d_gene: TRBD1
len: 13
abundance: NA
v_gene: TRBV2
CDR3aa: ASRAGTESSYEQY

d_gene: TRBD1
len: 14
abundance: NA
v_gene: TRBV4-2
CDR3aa: ASSQVEQGATYGYT

d_gene: TRBD2
len: 12
abundance: NA
v_gene: TRBV9
CDR3aa: ASSSGTSHGELF

d_gene: NA
len: 12
abundance: NA
v_gene: TRBV28
CDR3aa: ASSFILRNTEAF

d_gene: NA
len: 11
abundance: NA
v_gene: TRBV6-5
CDR3aa: ASKGSGANVLT

d_gene: NA
len: 19
abundance: NA
v_gene: TRBV6-1
CDR3aa: ASSEATMMNWLQGIGETQY

d_gene: NA
len: 14
abundance: NA
v_gene: TRBV5-1
CDR3aa: ASSLEHQANTGELF

d_gene: TRBD1
len: 12
abundance: NA
v_gene: TRBV28
CDR3aa: ASRPGQGGNGYT

d_gene: TRBD1
len: 13
abundance: NA
v_gene: TRBV19
CDR3aa: ASSWEGQGRTEAF